The clone carrying this T cell receptor beta chain has only one observation. Method: immunoSEQ multiplex PCR; TCRdb's copy keeps in-frame clones and lacks some. The sample lists 300,000 to 400,000 clones, roughly 90% occurring once. Treatment: around 19 received Ad26.COV2.S at low or high dose, single or two shots; 5 received placebo; per-sample allocation not given. At day 63 after the first vaccine or placebo injection, samples were drawn. A Boston donor was an adult aged 18-55 years. Vaccination employed an Ad26 vector expressing the Wuhan-strain SARS-CoV-2 spike. This specimen comes from a study of Ad26.COV2.S vaccination and SARS-CoV-2 variants. Study information: By the intramuscular route, Ad26.COV2.S was given once, or twice 56 days apart.

The germline V and J ends were trimmed by 5 bases and 2 bases, with 8 bases remaining between them. Germline CDR1 MNHEY, CDR2 SVGEGT. CDR3 length equals 13 residues. The sequences come from peripheral blood, collected in a trial of Ad26.COV2.S vaccine versus placebo. The V call is TRBV6-2 or TRBV6-3, the J call TRBJ2-3; D unresolved. The TCR sequence derives from a person between 18 and 65 years old who received the Ad26.COV2.S COVID-19 vaccine or a placebo. CDR3 in amino acids: CASSQTYTDTQYF. DNA for the CDR3: TGTGCCAGCAGTCAGACTTACACAGATACGCAGTATTTT.